This T cell receptor (beta chain) was sequenced during a study of blood T cells in healthy people across ages. Whole-study findings and limits: Investigators treated diversity estimates from one million T cells as underestimates.

Germline CDR1 SNHLY, CDR2 FYNNEI. This CDR3 has 13 amino acids. Then a second PCR, running about 6 to 12 cycles, was carried out with a sample-barcoded 5' primer and a J-beta primer mix. TCRdb independently ran MiXCR on the 5' RACE reads; one entry per CDR3 protein. This table has 800,000 or so distinct CDR3 sequences, about 47% appearing once. Note on this clonotype: The target antigen is unknown. A junction boundary mismatches the germline segment, possibly from a read error.

The people who gave samples were healthy Caucasians from Russia, aged about 6 to 100. For every donor, a draw yielded around 10 milliliters of peripheral blood. RNA extraction gave at least 5 micrograms of total RNA per sample. This chain connects TRBV2 to TRBJ2-5; D call uncertain. This receptor was taken from a man older than 75 in good health. What was sequenced was blood. CDR3 sequence reads: CASRARYQEIQYF. CDR3 coding DNA: TGTGCCAGCAGGGCAAGATATCAAGAGATCCAGTACTTC.